Here is one T cell receptor (beta chain) with its context. The authors carried out high-throughput sequencing of TCR beta. They applied it to CD8+ and CD4+ T cells obtained from blood. The multiple sclerosis control group was made up of treatment-naive patients with stable or active relapsing-remitting disease. FACS enriched CD8+ TEMRA cells, while bulk CD8+ and CD4+ were negatively isolated. This entry belongs to a study of CD8 T cells in Susac syndrome. Random hexamers were used to reverse transcribe an amount of about 0.45 to 1 ug RNA. The immunoSEQ assay covered 54 Vbeta and 13 Jbeta segments for CDR3. MiXCR was run by TCRdb on the immunoSEQ multiplex PCR reads, yielding one entry per CDR3 protein. This table holds 330,000 or so distinct CDR3 sequences, about 88% found once. Trimming removed 3 bases from V and 5 bases from J; junction bases left unmatched: 13. The CDR3 totals 18 residues. The V gene's germline CDR1 is SGHVS and CDR2 FNYEAQ.

The sequencing input was CD8+ T cells from PBMCs. This receptor was taken from a human donor with multiple sclerosis. V and J are TRBV7-6 and TRBJ1-1; TRBD1 agrees at 12 bases. In DNA, the CDR3 is TGTGCCAGCAGCTTTCACCCCTCCGGGACAGGGGGCTTTACTGAAGCTTTCTTT. Translated, it gives CASSFHPSGTGGFTEAFF.